Listed below are T cell receptor beta chains from one sample, sequenced in a study of T cells in Graves' hyperthyroidism and ophthalmopathy. MiXCR was run by TCRdb on the multiplex PCR reads, yielding one entry per CDR3 protein. The sample gives roughly 510,000 distinct CDR3 sequences, more than 20% of which show up once; 26% is in the top ten. Material for sequencing was blood. These receptors came from a young man with Graves' hyperthyroidism. Each CDR3 is given with its conserved first and last residue. D genes are given only for firm matches. Rows may omit the clone size; those that give it use once, few, many or a size class.

TRBJ1-2	-	few	TRBV5-1	CASSFLGAGNYGYTF	TGCGCCAGCAGCTTCCTAGGGGCGGGAAACTATGGCTACACCTTC
TRBJ1-5	TRBD1	many	TRBV20-1	CSARGTGNQPQHF	TGCAGTGCCCGAGGGACAGGGAATCAGCCCCAGCATTTT
TRBJ2-5	TRBD2	-	TRBV6-1	CASGGTGGNQETQYF	TGTGCCAGCGGCGGTACGGGGGGTAACCAAGAGACCCAGTACTTC
TRBJ1-1	TRBD1	-	TRBV6-1	CASSDARTGTEAFF	TGTGCCAGCAGTGACGCAAGGACAGGTACTGAAGCTTTCTTT
TRBJ2-7	-	many	TRBV4-1	CASSPFRTQNLEQYF	TGCGCCAGCAGTCCGTTTAGGACTCAAAATTTGGAGCAGTACTTC
TRBJ2-7	TRBD2	few	TRBV5-1	CASSLGGLVYEQYF	TGCGCCAGCAGCTTGGGTGGACTAGTTTACGAGCAGTACTTC
TRBJ1-1	-	-	TRBV12-3/TRBV12-4	CASANKNTEAFF	TGTGCCAGCGCTAACAAGAACACTGAAGCTTTCTTT
TRBJ1-3	-	few	TRBV4-1	CASSLDPRASGNTIYF	TGCGCCAGCAGCCTAGATCCCCGGGCGTCTGGAAACACCATATATTTT
TRBJ2-5	TRBD2	many	TRBV3-1	CASSQLAGTQYF	TGTGCCAGCAGTCAGCTAGCGGGGACCCAGTACTTC
TRBJ2-2	TRBD2	many	TRBV7-8	CATSGLAGGLNTGELFF	TGTGCCACCTCGGGACTAGCGGGGGGGCTAAACACCGGGGAGCTGTTTTTT
TRBJ1-1	-	many	TRBV11-1	CASSLRQVGFMNTEAFF	TGTGCCAGCAGCTTGAGACAGGTTGGGTTTATGAACACTGAAGCTTTCTTT
TRBJ2-2	-	many	TRBV2	CASRGAGELFF	TGTGCCAGCAGAGGAGCCGGGGAGCTGTTTTTT
TRBJ2-2	TRBD2	many	TRBV6-5	CASTVLAGIGELFF	TGTGCCAGCACGGTACTAGCGGGGATCGGGGAGCTGTTTTTT
TRBJ1-2	-	-	TRBV2	CASSEATGGGYTF	TGTGCCAGCAGTGAAGCGACGGGGGGTGGCTACACCTTC
TRBJ2-5	TRBD2	many	TRBV12-5	CASGLVPASGYGAQYF	TGTGCTAGTGGTTTGGTACCGGCTAGCGGGTATGGGGCCCAGTACTTC
TRBJ2-7	-	many	TRBV6-1	CASSEGGAGVYEQYF	TGTGCCAGCAGTGAAGGAGGGGCAGGCGTCTACGAGCAGTACTTC
TRBJ2-5	TRBD2	few	TRBV28	CASSGAGDRVETQYF	TGTGCCAGCAGTGGAGCGGGAGATAGGGTAGAGACCCAGTACTTC
TRBJ1-2	-	many	TRBV7-8	CASSLSAGPYGYTF	TGTGCCAGCAGCTTAAGCGCAGGGCCCTATGGCTACACCTTC
TRBJ2-7	-	few	TRBV4-1	CASSQAYGEIPTYEQYF	TGCGCCAGCAGCCAGGCCTACGGGGAAATCCCTACCTACGAGCAGTACTTC
TRBJ1-1	-	many	TRBV12-5	CASGLVLTTRQAGTEAFF	TGTGCTAGTGGTTTGGTTCTCACTACAAGACAGGCGGGCACTGAAGCTTTCTTT
TRBJ1-1	-	many	TRBV5-1	CASSLYRPGTEAFF	TGCGCCAGCAGCTTGTACCGACCGGGAACTGAAGCTTTCTTT
TRBJ1-2	-	many	TRBV12-3/TRBV12-4	CASSPGRYGYTF	TGTGCCAGCAGTCCCGGACGGTATGGCTACACCTTC
TRBJ2-5	-	-	TRBV7-8	CASSLAVGLETQYF	TGTGCCAGCAGCTTAGCGGTGGGCTTGGAGACCCAGTACTTC
TRBJ1-1	-	many	TRBV19	CASSIGGGGVEAFF	TGTGCCAGTAGTATAGGGGGAGGGGGTGTTGAAGCTTTCTTT
TRBJ1-1	-	few	TRBV9	CASSSSFTEAFF	TGTGCCAGCAGCTCATCATTCACTGAAGCTTTCTTT
TRBJ2-2	TRBD1	few	TRBV12-5	CASGTGGAGELFF	TGTGCTAGTGGAACAGGGGGCGCCGGGGAGCTGTTTTTT
TRBJ2-5	-	-	TRBV6-9	CASRERRETQYF	TGCGCCAGCAGGGAGCGGCGGGAGACCCAGTACTTC
TRBJ2-5	-	-	TRBV20-1	CSAVLGARGETQYF	TGCAGTGCTGTGCTAGGGGCGCGCGGGGAGACCCAGTACTTC
TRBJ2-7	-	once	TRBV9	CASSDQPVAVDYEQYF	TGTGCCAGCAGCGACCAACCCGTCGCAGTAGACTACGAGCAGTACTTC
TRBJ2-7	-	many	TRBV12-5	CASGWGVSYEQYF	TGTGCTAGTGGTTGGGGGGTCTCCTACGAGCAGTACTTC
TRBJ2-7	TRBD1	few	TRBV20-1	CSAGTGGGYEQYF	TGCAGTGCTGGGACAGGGGGAGGATACGAGCAGTACTTC
TRBJ2-5	-	-	TRBV5-1	CASSQLEKGTQETQYF	TGCGCCAGCAGCCAGCTGGAGAAGGGGACCCAAGAGACCCAGTACTTC
TRBJ1-1	-	many	TRBV6-1	CASSPLDRSEAFF	TGTGCCAGCAGTCCTCTGGACCGCTCTGAAGCTTTCTTT
TRBJ2-5	TRBD1	many	TRBV5-1	CASSSDRVGQETQYF	TGCGCCAGCAGCTCGGACAGGGTAGGGCAAGAGACCCAGTACTTC
TRBJ2-3	-	many	TRBV4-1	CASSQRASGTDTQYF	TGCGCCAGCAGCCAAAGGGCTAGTGGCACAGATACGCAGTATTTT
TRBJ1-2	TRBD1	-	TRBV6-5	CASSYDGTGEDGYTF	TGTGCCAGCAGTTACGACGGGACAGGGGAAGATGGCTACACCTTC
TRBJ1-1	-	few	TRBV11-2	CASSLDRGPHTEAFF	TGTGCCAGCAGCTTAGATCGGGGTCCTCACACTGAAGCTTTCTTT
TRBJ2-7	TRBD1	many	TRBV28	CASRSPPGTGSYEQYF	TGTGCCAGCAGAAGTCCTCCCGGGACAGGGTCCTACGAGCAGTACTTC
TRBJ2-5	-	few	TRBV20-1	CSEKGGGRETQYF	TGCAGTGAGAAGGGGGGCGGGAGAGAGACCCAGTACTTC
TRBJ1-1	-	few	TRBV11-2	CASSFVGQAERGTEAFF	TGTGCCAGCAGCTTTGTGGGGCAGGCCGAAAGGGGCACTGAAGCTTTCTTT